This TCR beta chain was sequenced for a study of T cell changes during pregnancy in multiple sclerosis. Germline V CDR1 and CDR2: MDHEN, SYDVKM. The CDR3 loop spans 16 amino acids. Trimming removed 5 bases from V and 4 bases from J, with 15 bases in between. The protocol was immunoSEQ multiplex PCR, while the TCRdb copy is restricted to in-frame clones and leaves out a portion. The repertoire holds roughly 65,000 clones, with around 91% as singletons. This clone is a singleton in its sample. This TCR derives from a female donor in good health, enrolled as a control in a pregnancy study. The gene calls are TRBV28 and TRBJ1-6; no definite D call. The sample was peripheral blood, taken in the third trimester of pregnancy. The CDR3 loop is CASSPSGRGYNSPLHF. DNA for the CDR3: TGTGCCAGCAGTCCCTCGGGGAGAGGATATAATTCACCCCTCCACTTT.